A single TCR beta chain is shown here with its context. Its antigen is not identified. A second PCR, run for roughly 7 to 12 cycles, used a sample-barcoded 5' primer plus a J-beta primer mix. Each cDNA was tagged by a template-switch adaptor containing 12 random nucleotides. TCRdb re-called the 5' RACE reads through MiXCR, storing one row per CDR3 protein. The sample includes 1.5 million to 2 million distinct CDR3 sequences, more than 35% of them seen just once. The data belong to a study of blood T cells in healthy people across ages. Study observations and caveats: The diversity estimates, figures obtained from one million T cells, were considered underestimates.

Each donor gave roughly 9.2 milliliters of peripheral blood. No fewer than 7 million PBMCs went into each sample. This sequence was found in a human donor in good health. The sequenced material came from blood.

The CDR3 DNA follows: TGTGCCAGCAGCCCAAATTTGGACGCATCCTACGAGCAGTACTTC. Protein: CASSPNLDASYEQYF. The rearrangement links TRBV9 to TRBJ2-7; no clear D. CDR1 and CDR2 (germline): SGDLS, YYNGEE. This CDR3 is built from 15 residues. V was pared by 4 bases and J by 1 base, with 15 bases between.